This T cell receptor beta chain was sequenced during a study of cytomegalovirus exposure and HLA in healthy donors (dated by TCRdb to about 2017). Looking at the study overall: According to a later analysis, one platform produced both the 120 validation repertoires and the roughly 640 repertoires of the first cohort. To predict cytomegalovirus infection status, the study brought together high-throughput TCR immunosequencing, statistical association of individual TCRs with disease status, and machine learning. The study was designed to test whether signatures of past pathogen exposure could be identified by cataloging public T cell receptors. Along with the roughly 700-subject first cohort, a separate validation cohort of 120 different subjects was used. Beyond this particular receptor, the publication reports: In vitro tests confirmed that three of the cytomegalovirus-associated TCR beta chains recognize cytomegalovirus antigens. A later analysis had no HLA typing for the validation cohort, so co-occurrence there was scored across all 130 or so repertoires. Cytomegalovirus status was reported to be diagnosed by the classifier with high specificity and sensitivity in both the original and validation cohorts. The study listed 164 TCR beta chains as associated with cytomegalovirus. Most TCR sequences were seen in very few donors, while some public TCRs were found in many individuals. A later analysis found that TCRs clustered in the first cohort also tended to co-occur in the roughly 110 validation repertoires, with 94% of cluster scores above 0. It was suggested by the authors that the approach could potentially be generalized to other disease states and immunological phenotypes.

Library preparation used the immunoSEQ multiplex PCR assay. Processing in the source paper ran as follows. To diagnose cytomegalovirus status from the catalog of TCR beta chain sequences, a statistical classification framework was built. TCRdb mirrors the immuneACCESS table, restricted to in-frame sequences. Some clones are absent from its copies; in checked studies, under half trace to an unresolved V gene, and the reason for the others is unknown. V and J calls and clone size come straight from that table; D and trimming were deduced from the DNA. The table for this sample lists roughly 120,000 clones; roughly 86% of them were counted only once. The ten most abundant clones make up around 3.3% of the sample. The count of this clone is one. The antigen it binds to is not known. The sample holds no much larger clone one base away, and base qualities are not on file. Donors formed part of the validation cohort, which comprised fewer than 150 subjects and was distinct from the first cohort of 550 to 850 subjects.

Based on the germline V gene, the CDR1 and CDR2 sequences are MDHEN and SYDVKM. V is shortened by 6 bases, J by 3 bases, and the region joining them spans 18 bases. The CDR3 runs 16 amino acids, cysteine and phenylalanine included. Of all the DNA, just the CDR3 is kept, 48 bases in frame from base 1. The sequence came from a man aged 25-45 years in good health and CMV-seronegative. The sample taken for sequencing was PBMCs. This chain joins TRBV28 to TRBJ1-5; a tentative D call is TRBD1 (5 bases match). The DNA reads TGTGCCAGCAGGAGCGGGGACCGCGACGACAATCAGCCCCAGCATTTT. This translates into CASRSGDRDDNQPQHF.